The clone carrying this TCR beta chain has ten or more counts. This specimen belongs to a study of chronic HIV infection and antiretroviral therapy. TCRdb reprocessed the 5' RACE reads with MiXCR, giving one entry per CDR3 protein. The repertoire holds around 30,000 distinct CDR3 sequences, with over 7% as singletons. Germline assignment: CDR1 LGHDT and CDR2 YNNKEL (reference sequence). This CDR3 is 14 amino acids long. The V and J ends lost 6 bases and 3 bases respectively, with 15 bases between them. The sample taken for sequencing was peripheral blood. The chain couples TRBV3-1 to TRBJ2-7; tentative D call: TRBD2 (5 bases). This receptor was identified in an adult who had HIV and had not received antiretroviral therapy, or was an uninfected healthy control (not recorded which). The CDR3 loop reads CASSSGISGYEQYF. CDR3 sequence (DNA): TGTGCCAGCAGTTCCGGGATCAGCGGCTACGAGCAGTACTTC.